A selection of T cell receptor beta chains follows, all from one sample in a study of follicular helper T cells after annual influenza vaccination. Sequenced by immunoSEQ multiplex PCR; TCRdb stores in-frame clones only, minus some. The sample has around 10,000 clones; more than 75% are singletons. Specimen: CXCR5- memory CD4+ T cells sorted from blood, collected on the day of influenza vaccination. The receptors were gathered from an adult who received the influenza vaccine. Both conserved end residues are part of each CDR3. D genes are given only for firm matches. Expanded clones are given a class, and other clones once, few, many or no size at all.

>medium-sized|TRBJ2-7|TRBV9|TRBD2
TGTGCCAGCAGCCCGCGTAGTAGCGGGGGCGAGCAGTACTTC
CASSPRSSGGEQYF
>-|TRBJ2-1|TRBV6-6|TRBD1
TGTGCCAGCAGTCCGGGACAGGGAAGGAATGAGCAGTTCTTC
CASSPGQGRNEQFF
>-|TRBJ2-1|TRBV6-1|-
TGTGCCAGCAGTGAATTCACCCAGGTCCGGAATGAGCAGTTCTTC
CASSEFTQVRNEQFF
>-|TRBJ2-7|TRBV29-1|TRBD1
TGCAGCGTTGAAGATTCGGACAGGGGTTACGAGCAGTACTTC
CSVEDSDRGYEQYF
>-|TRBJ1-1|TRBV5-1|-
TGCGCCAGCAGCTTGGTTCTTGGGGGTATACAGGGAGGGAACACTGAAGCTTTCTTT
CASSLVLGGIQGGNTEAFF
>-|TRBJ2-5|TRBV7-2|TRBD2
TGTGCCAGCAGCTTAGTCTCGTCTAGCGGACAAGAGACCCAGTACTTC
CASSLVSSSGQETQYF
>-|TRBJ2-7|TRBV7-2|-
TGTGCCAGCAGCTTACACGGGGGCGGGATATGGTCCTACGAGCAGTACTTC
CASSLHGGGIWSYEQYF
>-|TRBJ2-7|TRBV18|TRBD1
TGTGCCAGCTCACCCGGGACAGGGAACGGCGAGCAGTACTTC
CASSPGTGNGEQYF
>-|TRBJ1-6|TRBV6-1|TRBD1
TGTGCCAGCAGTGATCCCAGGGGGCTAGGTTCACCCCTCCACTTT
CASSDPRGLGSPLHF
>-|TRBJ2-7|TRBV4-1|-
TGCGCCAGCAGCCAGGGCAGGGGTCCCTACGAGCAGTACTTC
CASSQGRGPYEQYF
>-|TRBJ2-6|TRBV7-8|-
TGTGCCAGCAGCTTAGGGGTCAGTGGTTCTGGGGCCAACGTCCTGACTTTC
CASSLGVSGSGANVLTF
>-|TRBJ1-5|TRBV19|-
TGTGCCAGTATGAAGTCTCGGGGCAATCAGCCCCAGCATTTT
CASMKSRGNQPQHF
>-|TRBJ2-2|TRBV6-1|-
TGTGCCAGCAGTGTCGGGTCCGGGGAGCTGTTTTTT
CASSVGSGELFF
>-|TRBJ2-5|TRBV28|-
TGTGCCAGCAGTTTGCGCGCGCCGAAGTCAGAGACCCAGTACTTC
CASSLRAPKSETQYF
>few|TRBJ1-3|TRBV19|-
TGTGCCAGTAGTTCCCCGGGGAGCTCTGGAAACACCATATATTTT
CASSSPGSSGNTIYF
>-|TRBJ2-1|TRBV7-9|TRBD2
TGTGCCAGCAGCTCCGAGTCCAGCGGGGGGGCCGGGTCCTACAATGAGCAGTTCTTC
CASSSESSGGAGSYNEQFF
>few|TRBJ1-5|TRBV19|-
TGTGCCAGTAGTAATCGACGGCAGCCCCAGCATTTT
CASSNRRQPQHF
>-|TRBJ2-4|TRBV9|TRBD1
TGTGCCAGCAGCCCGAGTCCCGGGACAGGGGTGGCCATTCAGTACTTC
CASSPSPGTGVAIQYF
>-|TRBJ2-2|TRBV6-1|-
TGTGCCAGCAGTGAAGCAGGGGCTGGCGGCGACACCGGGGAGCTGTTTTTT
CASSEAGAGGDTGELFF
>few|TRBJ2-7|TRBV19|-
TGTGCCAGTAGTTCCACCGGACAGTCCTACGAGCAGTACTTC
CASSSTGQSYEQYF
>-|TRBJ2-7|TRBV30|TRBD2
TGTGCCGGGACGGGGGGAGATTTTCACTACGAGCAGTACTTC
CAGTGGDFHYEQYF
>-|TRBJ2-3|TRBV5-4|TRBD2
TGTGCCAGCAGCTTGTACGGTAGCGGGGGGGCCGTCACAGATACGCAGTATTTT
CASSLYGSGGAVTDTQYF
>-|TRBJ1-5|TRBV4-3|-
TGCGCCAGCAGCCAAGGGGTGAATCAGCCCCAGCATTTT
CASSQGVNQPQHF
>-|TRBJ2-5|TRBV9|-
TGTGCCAGCAGCACGAGTGGCCAAGAGACCCAGTACTTC
CASSTSGQETQYF